Following are 24 T cell receptor beta chains from one sample sequenced in a study of post-analysis software for immune sequencing data. Study-level findings and limits: There were roughly 5 TRBV segments more frequent in patients than controls, and TRBV5-6, TRBV5-1 and TRBV20-1 were among them.

cDNA libraries for TCR beta contained unique molecular identifiers. TCRdb used MiXCR to reprocess the PCR reads, holding one entry per CDR3 protein. This sample has about 540,000 distinct CDR3 sequences, with around 34% found just once. Their antigens are not known. Sequencing was performed on blood. All receptors come from a girl between 2 and 17 years old with multiple sclerosis.

The chain recombines TRBV5-1 with TRBJ2-7; possible D gene TRBD2, 6 bases. This CDR3 is built from 13 residues. The V end was cut by 2 bases, the J end by 3 bases, with 9 bases between. Germline CDR1 is SGHRS and CDR2 is YFSETQ. The CDR3 DNA follows: TGCGCCAGCAGCTTAAGGACTAACTACGAGCAGTACTTC. Protein sequence: CASSLRTNYEQYF.

The gene calls are TRBV4-1 and TRBJ2-5; TRBD2 aligns across 7 bases. This CDR3 has 16 residues. V lost 0 bases to trimming and J lost 4 bases; unmatched junction nucleotides: 8. The germline V gene encodes CDR1 MGHRA and CDR2 YSYEKL. The CDR3: CASSQERIAGGETQYF. In DNA form, the CDR3 reads TGCGCCAGCAGCCAAGAGCGTATAGCGGGTGGAGAGACCCAGTACTTC.

The chain combines TRBV21-1 with TRBJ2-1; the table's D call, TRBD1, was not checked against the DNA. TRBV21-1 counts as a pseudogene. CDR3 size: 16 residues. The CDR3 sequence: CASSSTGTEDDYEQFF. The CDR3 DNA follows: TGTGCCAGCAGCAGTACCGGGACAGAGGATGATTATGAGCAGTTCTTC.

This clonotype was found a few times. The chain joins TRBV20-1 to TRBJ2-2; possible D gene TRBD2, 7 bases. Trimming pared 3 bases from V and 5 bases from J, leaving 13 bases between. Germline V CDR1 and CDR2: DFQATT, SNEGSKA (reference sequence). The CDR3 covers 14 residues. The CDR3 loop reads CSASPRGGTGELFF. The CDR3 DNA reads as TGCAGTGCTAGCCCCAGGGGAGGGACCGGGGAGCTGTTTTTT.

This chain links TRBV5-6 with TRBJ2-3; D gene uncertain. Trimming took 6 bases from V and 5 from J, leaving 13 bases between them. Looked up from germline, CDR1 is SGHDT and CDR2 is YYEEEE. The CDR3 runs to 13 residues. The CDR3 reads CASMPSRLDTQYF. In DNA, the CDR3 is TGTGCCAGCATGCCCTCCAGGTTAGATACGCAGTATTTT.

The rearrangement links TRBV4-1 to TRBJ2-5; TRBD2 matches 11 bases. This CDR3 comprises 18 residues. Per the germline V gene, CDR1 is MGHRA and CDR2 is YSYEKL. The ends lost 2 bases at V and 1 base at J; junction bases unmatched: 9. The CDR3 sequence is CASSQFSISGGAQETQYF. CDR3 DNA: TGCGCCAGCAGCCAATTCTCAATTAGCGGGGGGGCCCAAGAGACCCAGTACTTC.

This clonotype turned up a few times. This chain uses TRBV5-1 with TRBJ2-3; either TRBD1 or TRBD2 may supply D (5 bases each). CDR3 size: 17 residues. Trimming removed 0 bases from V and 9 bases from J, with 23 bases in between. In germline, CDR1 is SGHRS, CDR2 YFSETQ. CDR3 sequence: CASSLAEGGRRGDTQYF. CDR3 nucleotide sequence: TGCGCCAGCAGCTTGGCCGAAGGTGGTAGGAGAGGGGACACGCAGTATTTT.

This clonotype was detected a few times. The chain couples TRBV6-6 to TRBJ1-6; perhaps TRBD1 as D (5 bases). Per germline, CDR1 MNHNY and CDR2 SVGAGI (reference sequence). CDR3 size: 14 residues. Trimming left V 0 bases short and J 8 bases short, with 8 bases between. In nucleotides, the CDR3 is TGTGCCAGCAGTTACTCCCAGGGTGATTCACCCCTCCACTTT. Protein sequence: CASSYSQGDSPLHF.

V usage is TRBV29-1 and J usage is TRBJ2-7, with 10 bases that match TRBD1. The CDR3 covers 18 residues. From germline, CDR1 is SQVTM and CDR2 ANQGSEA. V dropped 5 bases and J dropped 0; count of bases not matched to a gene: 16. The CDR3 protein is CSVKKVTGGPRTSYEQYF. Written as DNA, the CDR3 is TGCAGCGTTAAAAAGGTGACAGGGGGCCCTCGGACCTCCTACGAGCAGTACTTC.

J is TRBJ2-3 and V is TRBV9; 8 nucleotides agree with TRBD2. Looked up from germline, CDR1 is SGDLS and CDR2 is YYNGEE. There are 15 residues in the CDR3. V lost 3 bases to trimming and J lost 3 bases; unmatched junction nucleotides: 6. The CDR3 sequence is CASSALAVGTDTQYF. The CDR3, as DNA: TGTGCCAGCAGCGCACTAGCGGTCGGGACAGATACGCAGTATTTT.

The chain couples TRBV6-5 to TRBJ2-7; 8 bases agree with TRBD1. Germline-derived CDR1 and CDR2 are MNHEY and SVGAGI. V trimming: 6 bases; J trimming: 4 bases; junction bases outside the gene matches: 5. The length of the CDR3 is 13 residues. The CDR3 protein is CASRSDRVYEQYF. Written as DNA, the CDR3 is TGTGCCAGCAGATCGGACAGGGTATACGAGCAGTACTTC.

This clonotype was counted many times. V usage is TRBV12-3 or TRBV12-4 and J usage is TRBJ2-7; D gene uncertain. The CDR3 covers 15 residues. Trimming cost V 6 bases and J 2 bases, with 17 bases left between them. CDR3 in DNA: TGTGCCAGCAGCCCCCGACGAGAGCCAACCTACGAGCAGTACTTC. Protein: CASSPRREPTYEQYF.

This clonotype was observed a handful of times. V and J are TRBV5-1 and TRBJ1-2; D unclear. The CDR3 is made up of 12 amino acids. The V gene lost 4 bases and the J gene lost 5 bases, with 9 bases spanning the gap. The V gene's germline CDR1 is SGHRS and CDR2 YFSETQ. The CDR3 sequence is CASSPSTYGYTF. In DNA form, the CDR3 reads TGCGCCAGCAGCCCGTCAACTTATGGCTACACCTTC.

This clonotype has just a few counts. The chain has TRBV20-1 and TRBJ1-1, with D possibly being TRBD1 (6 bases). Trimming left V 5 bases short and J 5 bases short, with 9 bases between. CDR1 and CDR2 (germline): DFQATT, SNEGSKA (reference sequence). This CDR3 contains 11 residues. The DNA of the CDR3 is TGCAGTGCTCGGACAGTTACTGAAGCTTTCTTT. Encoded protein: CSARTVTEAFF.

The CDR3 region has the DNA TGCGCCAGCAGCCAAGACATAAGTTCCCGACGGAGTAACTATGGCTACACCTTC. Translating gives CASSQDISSRRSNYGYTF. This rearrangement joins TRBV4-1 to TRBJ1-2; D is unresolved. The CDR3 covers 18 residues. The V gene lost 0 bases and the J gene lost 1 base, with 18 bases spanning the gap. CDR1 MGHRA and CDR2 YSYEKL come from the germline V gene.

J is TRBJ1-2 and V is TRBV12-3 or TRBV12-4, with a tentative D call TRBD1 (5 bases). The ends were cut back, 6 bases at V and 4 bases at J, with 18 bases in the middle. The CDR3 extends over 15 amino acids. For the CDR3, the DNA is TGTGCCAGCAGGACCTCAGGGCTTATTTCCTATGGCTACACCTTC. Translated, it gives CASRTSGLISYGYTF.

The CDR3 loop is CASSRMGPHNQPQHF. CDR3 coding DNA: TGTGCCAGCAGTAGGATGGGCCCCCACAATCAGCCCCAGCATTTT. The genes are TRBV12-3 or TRBV12-4 and TRBJ1-5; D unresolved. V lost 5 bases to trimming and J lost 3 bases, with 14 bases between them. CDR3 length: 15 residues.

This clonotype was found a few times. The chain combines TRBV7-2 with TRBJ2-3; D not certain. V was pared by 5 bases and J by 0 bases, with 12 bases between. This CDR3 spans 15 amino acids. In germline, CDR1 is SGHTA, CDR2 FQGNSA. CDR3 DNA: TGTGCCAGCAGCCCCCAGACACTTAGCACAGATACGCAGTATTTT. It yields the protein CASSPQTLSTDTQYF.

This chain links TRBV20-1 with TRBJ2-1; D unclear. CDR1 is DFQATT, CDR2 SNEGSKA, per germline (reference sequence). Deletions cut 8 bases from V and 7 bases from J, with 18 bases between. The CDR3 contains 13 residues. Written as DNA, the CDR3 is TGCAGTTTGTCCGCGACGGGTGCTAATGAGCAGTTCTTC. This translates into CSLSATGANEQFF.

This clonotype appeared a few times. This rearrangement joins TRBV4-1 to TRBJ1-2; D is possibly TRBD1 (5 bases). Germline loops: CDR1 MGHRA, CDR2 YSYEKL. The CDR3 extends over 15 amino acids. Trimming took 0 bases from V and 3 from J, leaving 11 bases between them. As DNA, the CDR3 is TGCGCCAGCAGCCAAGATCGAGGGACCCACTATGGCTACACCTTC. Amino acids: CASSQDRGTHYGYTF.

This clonotype was seen at least ten times. The genes are TRBV29-1 and TRBJ2-7, with no clear D. V lost 3 bases and J lost 0, with 12 bases in between. This CDR3 comprises 14 residues. Germline values: CDR1 SQVTM, CDR2 ANQGSEA. DNA for the CDR3: TGCAGCGTTGAGCTCAGCTCCAGCTCCTACGAGCAGTACTTC. Amino acid sequence: CSVELSSSSYEQYF.

The chain uses TRBV14 and TRBJ2-7; D gene unclear. V was clipped by 4 bases and J by 6 bases, with 13 bases between them. CDR1 is SGHDN, CDR2 FVKESK, per germline. The CDR3 totals 13 residues. The CDR3 sequence is CASSPRTPVEQYF. The CDR3 coding sequence is TGTGCCAGCAGCCCAAGGACCCCTGTCGAGCAGTACTTC.

This clonotype was observed a handful of times. Being one base from a much bigger clone, this may be a read error. This chain links TRBV20-1 with TRBJ2-7; D might be TRBD2 (5 bases). V lost 4 bases and J 0 bases, leaving 16 bases between the germline ends. Germline loops: CDR1 DFQATT, CDR2 SNEGSKA (reference sequence). The CDR3 has 15 residues. This CDR3 reads CSATRRSEGSYEQYF. The CDR3 DNA reads as TGCAGTGCTACCCGGAGGTCAGAGGGCTCCTACGAGCAGTACTTC.

This clonotype was observed a handful of times. The V and J genes are TRBV20-1 and TRBJ1-5, with D uncertain. Germline CDR1 reads DFQATT; CDR2 reads SNEGSKA (reference sequence). V lost 5 bases to trimming and J lost 13 bases, with 15 bases between them. There are 11 residues in the CDR3. The CDR3 protein is CSAYIVGSQHF. The CDR3 nucleotides read TGCAGTGCTTACATCGTCGGGTCGCAGCATTTT.